The rows below give T cell receptor beta chains drawn from one sample of a study of human T cells and chemical hapten exposure. TCRdb re-analysed the RACE reads in MiXCR, keeping a single row per CDR3 protein. This table has under 85,000 distinct CDR3 sequences, about 9.3% appearing once. The specimen was whole blood, collected in connection with sensitization to the hapten diphenylcyclopropenone (DPC). The receptors shown here come from a woman aged 50 to 60 with alopecia areata. Some clones in this sample may be carry-over from other donors' samples. CDR3s include the opening cysteine and the closing phenylalanine or tryptophan. D genes are given only for firm matches. The listing skips clone size in some rows; elsewhere it reads once, few, many or a size class.

J gene | D gene | V gene | clone size | CDR3 protein | CDR3 DNA
TRBJ1-1 | - | TRBV25-1 | - | CASISGEATEAFF | TGTGCCAGCATCTCTGGGGAGGCCACTGAAGCTTTCTTT
TRBJ2-2 | - | TRBV15 | - | CATSRDPARTGELFF | TGTGCCACCAGCAGAGATCCAGCGCGGACCGGGGAGCTGTTTTTT
TRBJ1-5 | TRBD1 | TRBV7-8 | many | CASSRDRDQPQHF | TGTGCCAGCAGCAGGGACAGAGATCAGCCCCAGCATTTT
TRBJ2-5 | - | TRBV6-5 | many | CASSLIVGGGQETQYF | TGTGCCAGCAGTTTAATTGTAGGAGGAGGACAGGAGACCCAGTACTTC
TRBJ2-1 | TRBD2 | TRBV5-1 | - | CASSLVGGRIANEQLF | TGCGCCAGCAGCTTGGTTGGCGGGAGGATTGCGAATGAGCAGCTCTTC
TRBJ2-7 | - | TRBV25-1 | few | CASSEWDPTRVEQYF | TGTGCCAGCAGTGAATGGGACCCCACACGGGTCGAGCAGTACTTC
TRBJ2-5 | TRBD2 | TRBV7-6 | - | CASRRGTSGSGETQYF | TGTGCCAGCCGAAGGGGGACTAGCGGGAGCGGGGAGACCCAGTACTTC
TRBJ1-2 | - | TRBV29-1 | - | CSVDNSGANYGYTF | TGCAGCGTCGACAACAGCGGAGCTAACTATGGCTACACCTTC
TRBJ1-2 | - | TRBV18 | few | CASSPPSGHGYTF | TGTGCCAGCTCACCACCCTCTGGCCATGGCTACACCTTC
TRBJ2-7 | TRBD2 | TRBV5-1 | many | CASSAGLAGPEQYF | TGCGCCAGCAGCGCGGGACTAGCGGGCCCCGAGCAGTACTTC
TRBJ1-4 | TRBD1 | TRBV5-5 | many | CASSSRGQANEKLFF | TGTGCCAGCAGCTCCCGTGGACAGGCTAATGAAAAACTGTTTTTT
TRBJ2-5 | - | TRBV29-1 | few | CSVRRQETQYF | TGCAGCGTCAGGCGTCAAGAGACCCAGTACTTC
TRBJ2-2 | - | TRBV7-9 | many | CASSPRTTTGELFF | TGTGCCAGCAGCCCGCGGACTACTACCGGGGAGCTGTTTTTT
TRBJ2-3 | TRBD2 | TRBV6-4 | - | CASSDGAGAADTQYF | TGTGCCAGCAGTGACGGAGCGGGAGCGGCAGATACGCAGTATTTT
TRBJ2-1 | - | TRBV10-2 | - | CASSEGDEQFF | TGCGCCAGCAGTGAAGGCGATGAGCAGTTCTTC
TRBJ2-1 | TRBD1 | TRBV29-1 | many | CSARRDSLINEQFF | TGCAGCGCAAGACGGGACAGCCTAATCAATGAGCAGTTCTTC
TRBJ2-3 | TRBD2 | TRBV5-4 | many | CASSYRDYQTDTQYF | TGTGCCAGCAGCTACCGGGACTACCAGACAGATACGCAGTATTTT
TRBJ2-3 | TRBD2 | TRBV20-1 | few | CSAPPPTSGRADTQYF | TGCAGTGCTCCCCCCCCGACTAGCGGGAGGGCAGATACGCAGTATTTT
TRBJ2-2 | - | TRBV4-2 | few | CASSHDMGPQRELFF | TGTGCCAGCAGCCATGACATGGGGCCTCAGAGGGAGCTGTTTTTT
TRBJ2-5 | - | TRBV12-3/TRBV12-4 | many | CASTVGGIQETQYF | TGTGCCAGCACCGTAGGGGGAATCCAAGAGACCCAGTACTTC
TRBJ1-5 | - | TRBV19 | many | CASSGGNSNQPQHF | TGTGCCAGTAGTGGCGGAAATAGCAATCAGCCCCAGCATTTT
TRBJ2-1 | - | TRBV7-8 | - | CASSLRWGWNEQFF | TGTGCCAGCAGCTTAAGGTGGGGTTGGAATGAGCAGTTCTTC
TRBJ2-7 | TRBD2 | TRBV7-2 | many | CASSRVAGEAYEQYF | TGTGCCAGCAGCCGTGTAGCGGGAGAGGCGTACGAGCAGTACTTC
TRBJ1-2 | - | TRBV5-1 | many | CASSLAGGANYGYTF | TGCGCCAGCAGCTTGGCCGGGGGGGCGAACTATGGCTACACCTTC
TRBJ1-2 | - | TRBV5-4 | few | CASSPDRSYGYTF | TGTGCCAGCAGCCCTGACCGGAGCTATGGCTACACCTTC
TRBJ1-5 | - | TRBV5-6 | few | CASTRGGNNQPQHF | TGTGCCAGCACTCGGGGAGGAAACAATCAGCCCCAGCATTTT
TRBJ1-5 | - | TRBV7-2 | many | CASSRWGDQPQHF | TGTGCCAGCAGCAGGTGGGGCGATCAGCCCCAGCATTTT
TRBJ2-3 | - | TRBV5-1 | many | CASSLGLQERFPDTQYF | TGCGCCAGCAGCTTGGGACTTCAGGAGAGATTTCCAGATACGCAGTATTTT
TRBJ2-1 | - | TRBV29-1 | many | CSPRRGHEQFF | TGCAGCCCCCGAAGGGGTCATGAGCAGTTCTTC
TRBJ1-1 | - | TRBV5-5 | many | CASSPPRGDTEAFF | TGTGCCAGCAGTCCACCCAGGGGAGACACTGAAGCTTTCTTT
TRBJ2-1 | TRBD1 | TRBV2 | many | CASSEIRGQLNEQFF | TGTGCCAGCAGTGAAATCAGGGGGCAGCTCAATGAGCAGTTCTTC
TRBJ1-6 | - | TRBV7-2 | few | CASSFTRDQRSPLHF | TGTGCCAGCAGCTTTACCCGGGACCAGCGTTCACCCCTCCACTTT
TRBJ2-7 | - | TRBV5-1 | - | CASSLGRLAREQYF | TGCGCCAGCAGCTTGGGTCGCCTAGCGCGTGAGCAGTACTTC
TRBJ2-5 | TRBD2 | TRBV5-1 | few | CASSLVASGSRETQYF | TGCGCCAGCAGCTTGGTGGCTAGCGGGAGCAGGGAGACCCAGTACTTC
TRBJ2-3 | TRBD1 | TRBV10-3 | - | CASTPRAGGEGTQYF | TGTGCCTCCACCCCCCGGGCAGGGGGCGAGGGGACGCAGTATTTT